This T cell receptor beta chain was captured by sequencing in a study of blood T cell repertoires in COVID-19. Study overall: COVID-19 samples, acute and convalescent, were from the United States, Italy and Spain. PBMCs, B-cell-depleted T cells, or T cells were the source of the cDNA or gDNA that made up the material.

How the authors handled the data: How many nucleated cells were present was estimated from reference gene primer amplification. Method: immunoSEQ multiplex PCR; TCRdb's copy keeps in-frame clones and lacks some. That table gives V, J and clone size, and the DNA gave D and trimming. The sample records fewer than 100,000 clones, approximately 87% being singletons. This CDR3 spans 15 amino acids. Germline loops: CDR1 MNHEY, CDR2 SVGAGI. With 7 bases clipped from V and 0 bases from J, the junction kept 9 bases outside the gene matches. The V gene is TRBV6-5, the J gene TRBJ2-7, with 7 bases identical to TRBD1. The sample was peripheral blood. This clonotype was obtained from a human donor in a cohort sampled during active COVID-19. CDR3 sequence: CASNVRQGFSYEQYF. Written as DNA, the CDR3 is TGTGCCAGCAACGTCAGACAGGGTTTCTCCTACGAGCAGTACTTC.